What follows are 29 T cell receptor beta chains derived from one specimen sequenced in a study of spatial heterogeneity in lung cancer. Study-level points and caveats: Within tumors, counts of expanded alpha and beta TCRs tracked tumor mutation counts.

Sample time point: sample taken at primary tumor resection. MiXCR was run by TCRdb on the 5' RACE reads, yielding one entry per CDR3 protein. The data show 13,000 to 15,000 distinct CDR3 sequences, about 4.8% seen once. Antigens for these TCRs are unknown. The sample consisted of lung tumor tissue, taken at surgery. The source is a female donor with early-stage non-small cell lung cancer.

This clonotype has a count of ten or more. The chain recombines TRBV19 with TRBJ2-2, with D tentatively TRBD2 (6 bases). The CDR3 spans 13 residues. Trimming took off 5 bases at V and 7 bases at J, with 11 bases between the two ends. The germline gives CDR1 LNHDA, CDR2 SQIVND (reference sequence). CDR3 in amino acids: CASSVRGIGELFF. CDR3 DNA sequence: TGTGCCAGTAGTGTGCGGGGAATCGGGGAGCTGTTTTTT.

This clonotype appeared many times. The chain joins TRBV13 to TRBJ1-2; D may be TRBD1 (5 bases). This CDR3 has 14 residues. V lost 5 bases, J lost 8 bases, and 18 bases lay in between. Germline V gene data show CDR1 as PRHDT and CDR2 as FYEKMQ (reference sequence). For the CDR3, the DNA is TGTGCCAGCAGCCTTCGGGGGGATTCTAGCGGCTACACCTTC. Amino acid sequence: CASSLRGDSSGYTF.

This clonotype was counted at least ten times. V is TRBV6-1 and J is TRBJ2-3, with 9 bases aligning to TRBD1. With V trimmed by 8 bases and J by 3 bases, 6 bases remained unmatched. This CDR3 region has 14 residues. Germline assignment: CDR1 MNHNS and CDR2 SASEGT. The CDR3 sequence is CASLRDRETDTQYF. DNA of the CDR3: TGTGCCAGCCTCCGGGACAGGGAAACAGATACGCAGTATTTT.

This clonotype was detected many times. The chain is built from TRBV6-6 and TRBJ1-4, with 7 bases matching TRBD1. The CDR3 is made up of 16 amino acids. Per the germline V gene, CDR1 is MNHNY and CDR2 is SVGAGI (reference sequence). The J segment lost 10 bases and the V segment lost 5 bases, leaving 16 bases of the junction unmatched. DNA of the CDR3: TGTGCCAGCAGTAGCCGGGACAGAGGTTTCCCAGGAAAACTGTTTTTT. It yields the protein CASSSRDRGFPGKLFF.

In its sample, this clonotype was seen many times. The V call is TRBV14, the J call TRBJ2-1; TRBD2 agrees at 13 bases. Germline V gene lookup returns CDR1 SGHDN and CDR2 FVKESK. CDR3 length: 15 amino acids. V lost 4 bases and J lost 8; bases outside the gene matches: 5. CDR3 residues: CASSRRLAGGDEQFF. CDR3 in DNA: TGTGCCAGCAGCCGACGACTAGCGGGGGGTGATGAGCAGTTCTTC.

This clonotype was detected many times. V and J are TRBV5-1 and TRBJ2-3, with 7 bases that match TRBD2. CDR1 and CDR2 from the germline V gene are SGHRS and YFSETQ. V gave up 5 bases and J gave up 0 bases; unmatched junction bases: 15. The CDR3 contains 18 residues. The CDR3 loop reads CASSHGLGVRSSTDTQYF. The DNA of the CDR3 is TGCGCCAGCAGTCACGGACTAGGAGTTAGGTCTAGCACAGATACGCAGTATTTT.

The sample holds many counts of this clonotype. The rearrangement links TRBV7-2 to TRBJ2-3; D is perhaps TRBD2 (6 bases). The CDR3 consists of 14 residues. Germline lookup yields CDR1 SGHTA and CDR2 FQGNSA. The V and J ends lost 1 base and 3 bases respectively, with 8 bases between them. CDR3 bases: TGTGCCAGCAGCTTAGGACGGGGGACAGATACGCAGTATTTT. It translates to CASSLGRGTDTQYF.

This clonotype occurred many times. The chain has TRBV20-1 and TRBJ2-5, with D unresolved. The V gene lost 3 bases and the J gene lost 5 bases, with 13 bases spanning the gap. This CDR3 is built from 13 residues. CDR1 and CDR2 (germline): DFQATT, SNEGSKA (reference sequence). The CDR3 protein is CSARRPAGETQYF. Written as DNA, the CDR3 is TGCAGTGCTAGGCGACCCGCTGGGGAGACCCAGTACTTC.

This clonotype came up many times. The chain uses TRBV5-1 and TRBJ2-2; 9 bases match TRBD2. The CDR3 loop spans 15 amino acids. The ends lost 2 bases at V and 3 bases at J; junction bases unmatched: 2. Per germline, CDR1 SGHRS and CDR2 YFSETQ. The CDR3 reads CASSFSGGDTGELFF. The CDR3 DNA follows: TGCGCCAGCAGCTTTAGCGGGGGCGACACCGGGGAGCTGTTTTTT.

The chain combines TRBV25-1 with TRBJ1-3, with a possible D match to TRBD1 (5 bases). The germline gives CDR1 MGHDK, CDR2 SYGVNS. Trimming removed 2 bases at V and 4 bases at J, with 6 bases between. There are 13 residues in the CDR3. The CDR3 DNA reads as TGTGCCAGCAGTGAACCAGGGGGAAACACCATATATTTT. Its translation is CASSEPGGNTIYF.

This clonotype was counted at least ten times. This rearrangement joins TRBV6-6 to TRBJ1-5, with D uncertain. Germline V CDR1 and CDR2: MNHNY, SVGAGI (reference sequence). V shed 6 bases and J shed 8 bases, with 14 bases lying between them. This CDR3 has 13 residues. CDR3: CASRDPGDEPQHF. CDR3 coding DNA: TGTGCCAGCAGAGACCCCGGTGACGAGCCCCAGCATTTT.

This clonotype was seen many times. The V call is TRBV2, the J call TRBJ1-3; TRBD1 matches at 9 bases. Germline CDR1 reads SNHLY; CDR2 reads FYNNEI. The CDR3 is 16 amino acids. Losses at the gene ends were 4 bases for V and 2 bases for J; bases not matched to a gene: 6. The CDR3 region has the DNA TGTGCCAGCAGTGCACAGGGGGCACTGACTGGAAACACCATATATTTT. This translates into CASSAQGALTGNTIYF.

There are many counts of this clonotype. The chain employs TRBV18 and TRBJ1-2; tentatively, D is TRBD1 (6 bases). The CDR3 spans 16 residues. Deletions cut 4 bases from V and 2 bases from J, with 17 bases between. From germline, CDR1 is KGHSH and CDR2 LQKENI. The CDR3 spells CASSLAPDSSNYGYTF. In DNA, the CDR3 is TGTGCCAGCTCACTAGCTCCGGACAGTTCGAACTATGGCTACACCTTC.

This clonotype has at least ten counts. J is TRBJ2-1 and V is TRBV7-2; D call uncertain. V lost 1 base and J 4 bases, leaving 2 bases between the germline ends. This CDR3 comprises 12 residues. Germline V CDR1 and CDR2: SGHTA, FQGNSA. The CDR3 DNA sequence: TGTGCCAGCAGCTTAGGATACAATGAGCAGTTCTTC. Its translation: CASSLGYNEQFF.

This clonotype has a count of ten or more. The chain combines TRBV6-5 with TRBJ1-6; D not resolved. Germline loops: CDR1 MNHEY, CDR2 SVGAGI. CDR3 length equals 15 residues. V was shortened by 6 bases and J by 1 base, with 10 bases between the two germline ends. In DNA, the CDR3 is TGTGCCAGCAGAGGATCGGGGTCCTATAATTCACCCCTCCACTTT. Translating gives CASRGSGSYNSPLHF.

This clonotype has more than one count but fewer than ten. The genes are TRBV14 and TRBJ1-2; D gene uncertain. V gave up 3 bases and J gave up 8 bases, with 13 bases separating them. Germline V gene lookup returns CDR1 SGHDN and CDR2 FVKESK. This CDR3 comprises 13 residues. As DNA, the CDR3 is TGTGCCAGCAGCCAGGGGTCCGTGGGAGGCTACACCTTC. Protein sequence: CASSQGSVGGYTF. Drawing the rest from reference TRBV14 and TRBJ1-2, the complete variable domain is EAGVTQFPSHSVIEKGQTVTLRCDPISGHDNLYWYRRVMGKEIKFLLHFVKESKQDESGMPNNRFLAERTGGTYSTLKVQPAELEDSGVYFCASSQGSVGGYTFGSGTRLTVV.

This clonotype appeared many times. The J gene is TRBJ1-1, the V gene TRBV20-1; 9 positions match TRBD1. J was trimmed by 5 bases and V by 2 bases; bases with no gene match: 6. The germline V gene encodes CDR1 DFQATT and CDR2 SNEGSKA (reference sequence). The CDR3 extends over 14 amino acids. The CDR3 coding sequence is TGCAGTGCTAGATCTGGGACAGGGTCGACTGAAGCTTTCTTT. Its translation: CSARSGTGSTEAFF.

There are many counts of this clonotype. This CDR3 reads CASSTQGGANQPQHF. CDR3 in DNA: TGTGCCAGTTCCACCCAGGGGGGGGCCAATCAGCCCCAGCATTTT. This rearrangement joins TRBV12-3 or TRBV12-4 to TRBJ1-5, with 7 nucleotides matching TRBD1. Unmatched junction bases numbered 11, after V lost 9 bases and J lost 3 bases. CDR3 size: 15 residues.

This clonotype was seen a handful of times. The CDR3 loop reads CASSLFLDRGHSGYTF. CDR3 nucleotides: TGTGCCAGCAGCCTCTTTTTGGACAGGGGGCACTCTGGCTACACCTTC. This rearrangement joins TRBV7-2 to TRBJ1-2; 11 positions agree with TRBD1. Losses at the gene ends were 5 bases for V and 7 bases for J; bases not matched to a gene: 12. The germline CDR1 and CDR2 sequences are SGHTA and FQGNSA. The CDR3 length is 16 residues.

This clonotype was recorded many times. The chain combines TRBV18 with TRBJ1-1; no clear D. In germline, CDR1 is KGHSH, CDR2 LQKENI. CDR3 length equals 14 residues. Trimming removed 2 bases from V and 1 base from J, with 8 bases in between. CDR3 nucleotide sequence: TGTGCCAGCTCACCAATTTACAGGAACACTGAAGCTTTCTTT. It specifies CASSPIYRNTEAFF.

This sequence joins TRBV27 and TRBJ2-7, with 7 bases aligning to TRBD2. V lost 0 bases to trimming and J lost 0 bases; unmatched junction nucleotides: 5. The CDR3 length is 16 residues. CDR1 and CDR2 (germline): MNHEY, SMNVEV (reference sequence). The CDR3, as DNA: TGTGCCAGCAGTTTATCGCGAGCGGGGAGCTCCTACGAGCAGTACTTC. It yields the protein CASSLSRAGSSYEQYF.

This clonotype is categorized as medium-sized. The chain uses TRBV6-5 and TRBJ1-2; possibly TRBD1 for D (5 bases). The germline gives CDR1 MNHEY, CDR2 SVGAGI. This CDR3 comprises 14 residues. V was cut by 5 bases and J by 8 bases, with 18 bases left in between. The CDR3 sequence is CASSTQGGAGGYTF. Written as DNA, the CDR3 is TGTGCCAGCAGTACCCAGGGAGGGGCTGGAGGCTACACCTTC.

This clonotype was observed many times. The J gene is TRBJ2-3, the V gene TRBV6-6; perhaps TRBD2 as D (6 bases). Germline V gene data show CDR1 as MNHNY and CDR2 as SVGAGI (reference sequence). This CDR3 contains 12 residues. V was clipped by 5 bases and J by 10 bases, with 13 bases between them. The CDR3 spells CASSQRGSAQYF. CDR3 bases: TGTGCCAGCAGTCAACGGGGGAGCGCGCAGTATTTT.

Within the sample, this clonotype is medium-sized (0.01 to 0.1%). V gene TRBV10-2 combines with J gene TRBJ1-5, with a possible D match to TRBD1 (5 bases). The CDR3 loop spans 17 amino acids. Between the trimmed V and J ends, which lost 0 bases and 3 bases, there was a span of 15 bases. Looked up from germline, CDR1 is WSHSY and CDR2 is SAAADI. The DNA of the CDR3 is TGCGCCAGCAGTGAGTCGCCCTATCGACAGCCCAATCAGCCCCAGCATTTT. Translated: CASSESPYRQPNQPQHF.

This clonotype has ten or more counts. The V and J genes are TRBV5-4 and TRBJ1-1; D is ambiguous. Germline assignment: CDR1 SGHNT and CDR2 YYREEE (reference sequence). Deletions cut 0 bases from V and 0 bases from J, with 6 bases between. This CDR3 is built from 14 residues. The CDR3, as DNA: TGTGCCAGCAGCTTGGCCGATGTGAACACTGAAGCTTTCTTT. Translation gives CASSLADVNTEAFF.

This clonotype has a count of ten or more. The chain joins TRBV7-2 to TRBJ2-3, with TRBD2 identical over 12 bases. J lost 6 bases, V lost 1 base, and 2 bases had no gene match. The CDR3 extends over 15 amino acids. In germline, CDR1 is SGHTA, CDR2 FQGNSA. The CDR3 here is CASSLGLAGVDTQYF. The DNA for the CDR3 is TGTGCCAGCAGCTTAGGACTAGCGGGGGTGGATACGCAGTATTTT.

This clonotype was recorded at least ten times. This rearrangement joins TRBV5-6 to TRBJ1-1, with TRBD1 identical over 7 bases. The CDR3 sequence is 15 residues long. J lost 4 bases, V lost 4 bases, and 10 bases had no gene match. Germline CDR1 SGHDT, CDR2 YYEEEE. The CDR3 spells CASSPLYRGSTEAFF. As DNA, the CDR3 is TGTGCCAGCAGCCCCCTGTACAGGGGATCCACTGAAGCTTTCTTT.

By share of the sample, this clonotype is medium-sized (0.01 to 0.1%). V is TRBV29-1 and J is TRBJ1-2; D is undetermined. Between the trimmed V and J ends, which lost 6 bases and 5 bases, there was a span of 10 bases. The CDR3 loop spans 11 amino acids. CDR1 is SQVTM and CDR2 is ANQGSEA in the germline V gene. In DNA form, the CDR3 reads TGCAGCGTGCTAAAGGGTTATGGCTACACCTTC. This sequence encodes CSVLKGYGYTF.

In this sample, this clonotype turned up many times. This chain connects TRBV7-8 to TRBJ2-1; 13 nucleotides line up with TRBD2. Germline CDR1 is SGHVS and CDR2 is FQNEAQ. Unmatched junction bases numbered 7, after V lost 5 bases and J lost 0 bases. CDR3 size: 18 residues. The CDR3 loop reads CASSRPGLAGSSYNEQFF. The CDR3 DNA follows: TGTGCCAGCAGCCGCCCGGGACTAGCGGGGTCCTCCTACAATGAGCAGTTCTTC.